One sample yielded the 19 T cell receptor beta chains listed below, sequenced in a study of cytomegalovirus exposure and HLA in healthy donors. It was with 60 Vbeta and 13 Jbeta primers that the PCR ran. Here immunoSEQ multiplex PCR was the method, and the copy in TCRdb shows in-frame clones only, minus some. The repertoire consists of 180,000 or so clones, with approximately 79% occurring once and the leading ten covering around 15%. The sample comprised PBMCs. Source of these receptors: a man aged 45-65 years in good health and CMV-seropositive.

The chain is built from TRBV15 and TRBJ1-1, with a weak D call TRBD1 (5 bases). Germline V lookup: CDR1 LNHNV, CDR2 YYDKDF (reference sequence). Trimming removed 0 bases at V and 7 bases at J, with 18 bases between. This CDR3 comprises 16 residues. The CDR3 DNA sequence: TGTGCCACCAGCAGAGATCAGGACACACGAACAGTTGAAGCTTTCTTT. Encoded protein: CATSRDQDTRTVEAFF. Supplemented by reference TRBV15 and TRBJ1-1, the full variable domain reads DAMVIQNPRYQVTQFGKPVTLSCSQTLNHNVMYWYQQKSSQAPKLLFHYYDKDFNNEADTPDNFQSRRPNTSFCFLDIRSPGLGDTAMYLCATSRDQDTRTVEAFFGQGTRLTVV.

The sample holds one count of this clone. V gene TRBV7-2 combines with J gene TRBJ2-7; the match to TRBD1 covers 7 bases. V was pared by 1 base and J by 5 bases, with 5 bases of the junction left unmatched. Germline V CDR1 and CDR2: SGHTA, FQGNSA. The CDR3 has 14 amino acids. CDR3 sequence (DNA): TGTGCCAGCAGCTTAGAAGCCAGGGGGAACGAGCAGTACTTC. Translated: CASSLEARGNEQYF.

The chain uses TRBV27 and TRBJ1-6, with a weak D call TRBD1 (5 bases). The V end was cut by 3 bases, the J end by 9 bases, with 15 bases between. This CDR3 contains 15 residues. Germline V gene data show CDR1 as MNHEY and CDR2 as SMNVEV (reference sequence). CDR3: CASSFGRETASPLHF. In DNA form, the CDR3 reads TGTGCCAGCAGTTTCGGCAGGGAAACGGCTTCACCCCTCCACTTT.

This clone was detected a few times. CDR3 in amino acids: CASSEEWGLTTGELFF. CDR3 bases: TGTGCCAGCAGTGAAGAATGGGGCTTGACAACCGGGGAGCTGTTTTTT. The J gene is TRBJ2-2, the V gene TRBV6-1; a possible D gene is TRBD1 (5 bases). Germline V gene sequence: CDR1 MNHNS, CDR2 SASEGT. CDR3 size: 16 residues. V gave up 1 base and J gave up 5 bases, with 14 bases separating them.

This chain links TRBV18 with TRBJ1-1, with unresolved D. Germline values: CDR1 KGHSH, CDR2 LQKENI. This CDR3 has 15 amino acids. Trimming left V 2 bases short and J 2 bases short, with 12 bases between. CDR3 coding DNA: TGTGCCAGCTCACCAATCGGAGGGTTTAACACTGAAGCTTTCTTT. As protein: CASSPIGGFNTEAFF.

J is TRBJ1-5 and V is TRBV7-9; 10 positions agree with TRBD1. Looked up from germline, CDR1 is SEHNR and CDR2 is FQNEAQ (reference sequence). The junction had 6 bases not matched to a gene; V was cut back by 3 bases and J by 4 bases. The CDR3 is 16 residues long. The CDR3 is CASSLGDRGGNQPQHF. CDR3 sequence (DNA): TGTGCCAGCAGCTTGGGGGACAGGGGCGGGAATCAGCCCCAGCATTTT. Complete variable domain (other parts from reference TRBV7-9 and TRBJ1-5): DTGVSQNPRHKITKRGQNVTFRCDPISEHNRLYWYRQTLGQGPEFLTYFQNEAQLEKSRLLSDRFSAERPKGSFSTLEIQRTEQGDSAMYLCASSLGDRGGNQPQHFGDGTRLSIL.

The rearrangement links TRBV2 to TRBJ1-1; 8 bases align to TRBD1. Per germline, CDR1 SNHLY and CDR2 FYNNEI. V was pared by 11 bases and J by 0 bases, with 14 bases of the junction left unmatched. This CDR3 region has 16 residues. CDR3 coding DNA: TGTGCCGGACGGACAGGGATGTCGGAGATGAACACTGAAGCTTTCTTT. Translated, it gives CAGRTGMSEMNTEAFF.

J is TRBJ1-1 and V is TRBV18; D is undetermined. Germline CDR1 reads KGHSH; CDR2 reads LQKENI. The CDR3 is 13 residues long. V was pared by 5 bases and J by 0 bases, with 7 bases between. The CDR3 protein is CASSADLNTEAFF. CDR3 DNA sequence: TGTGCCAGCTCAGCGGATCTGAACACTGAAGCTTTCTTT.

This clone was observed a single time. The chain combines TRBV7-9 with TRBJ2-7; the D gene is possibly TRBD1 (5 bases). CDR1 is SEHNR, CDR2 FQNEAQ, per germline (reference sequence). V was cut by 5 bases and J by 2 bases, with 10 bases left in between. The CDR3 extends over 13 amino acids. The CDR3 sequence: CASSRQRTYEQYF. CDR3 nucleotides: TGTGCCAGCAGCCGACAGAGAACCTACGAGCAGTACTTC. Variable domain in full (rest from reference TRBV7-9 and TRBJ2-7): DTGVSQNPRHKITKRGQNVTFRCDPISEHNRLYWYRQTLGQGPEFLTYFQNEAQLEKSRLLSDRFSAERPKGSFSTLEIQRTEQGDSAMYLCASSRQRTYEQYFGPGTRLTVT.

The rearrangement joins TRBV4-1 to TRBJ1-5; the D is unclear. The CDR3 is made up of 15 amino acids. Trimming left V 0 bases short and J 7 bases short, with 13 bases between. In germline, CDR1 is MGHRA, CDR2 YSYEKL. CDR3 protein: CASSQDIGGWQPQHF. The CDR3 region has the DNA TGCGCCAGCAGCCAAGATATTGGCGGCTGGCAGCCCCAGCATTTT.

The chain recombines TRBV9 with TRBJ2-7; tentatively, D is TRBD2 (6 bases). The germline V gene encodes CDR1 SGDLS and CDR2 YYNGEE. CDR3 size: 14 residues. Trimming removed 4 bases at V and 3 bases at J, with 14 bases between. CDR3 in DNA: TGTGCCAGCAGCCGGGGGTCAGGTAACTACGAGCAGTACTTC. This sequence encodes CASSRGSGNYEQYF.

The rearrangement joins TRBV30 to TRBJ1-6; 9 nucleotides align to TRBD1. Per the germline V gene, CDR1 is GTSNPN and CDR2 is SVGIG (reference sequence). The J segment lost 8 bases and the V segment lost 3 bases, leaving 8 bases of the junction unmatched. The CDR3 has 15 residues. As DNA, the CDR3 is TGTGCCTGGAGGGCGACGACAGGGGGTTATTCACCCCTCCACTTT. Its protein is CAWRATTGGYSPLHF.

As DNA, the CDR3 is TGTGCCAGCAGCCCTAGCGGGGGGGTGGGCAATGAGCAGTTCTTC. This sequence encodes CASSPSGGVGNEQFF. The rearrangement joins TRBV4-2 to TRBJ2-1; 12 bases agree with TRBD2. In germline, CDR1 is LGHNA, CDR2 YNFKEQ. V shed 4 bases and J 6 bases; nucleotides not matched to a gene: 4. The CDR3 has 15 amino acids.

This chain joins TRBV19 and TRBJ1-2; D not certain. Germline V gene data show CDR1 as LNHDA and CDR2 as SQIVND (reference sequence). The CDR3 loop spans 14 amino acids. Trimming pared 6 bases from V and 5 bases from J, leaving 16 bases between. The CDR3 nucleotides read TGTGCCAGTAGATGGGCAGGCGTAGGTTATGGCTACACCTTC. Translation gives CASRWAGVGYGYTF. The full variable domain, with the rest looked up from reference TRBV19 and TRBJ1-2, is DGGITQSPKYLFRKEGQNVTLSCEQNLNHDAMYWYRQDPGQGLRLIYYSQIVNDFQKGDIAEGYSVSREKKESFPLTVTSAQKNPTAFYLCASRWAGVGYGYTFGSGTRLTVV.

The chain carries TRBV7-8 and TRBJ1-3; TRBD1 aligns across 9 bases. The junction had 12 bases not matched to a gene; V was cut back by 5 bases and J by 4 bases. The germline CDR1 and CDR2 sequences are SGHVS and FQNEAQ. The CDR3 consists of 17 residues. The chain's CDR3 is CASSPRFTGGPGNTIYF. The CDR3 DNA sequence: TGTGCCAGCAGCCCTCGATTTACAGGGGGCCCGGGAAACACCATATATTTT.

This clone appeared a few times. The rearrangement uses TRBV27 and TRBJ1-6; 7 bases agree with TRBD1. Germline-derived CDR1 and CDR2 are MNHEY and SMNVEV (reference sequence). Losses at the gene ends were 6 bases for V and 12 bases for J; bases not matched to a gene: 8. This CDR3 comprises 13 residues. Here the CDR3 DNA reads TGTGCCAGCAGAAAGGGACAGCAAATACCCCTCCACTTT. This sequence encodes CASRKGQQIPLHF.

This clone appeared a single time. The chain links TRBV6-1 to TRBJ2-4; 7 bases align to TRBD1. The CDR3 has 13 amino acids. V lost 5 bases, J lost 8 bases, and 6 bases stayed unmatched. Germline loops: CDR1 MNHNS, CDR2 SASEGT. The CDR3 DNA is TGTGCCAGCAGTCCGACAGGGATGGACATTCAGTACTTC. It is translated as CASSPTGMDIQYF.

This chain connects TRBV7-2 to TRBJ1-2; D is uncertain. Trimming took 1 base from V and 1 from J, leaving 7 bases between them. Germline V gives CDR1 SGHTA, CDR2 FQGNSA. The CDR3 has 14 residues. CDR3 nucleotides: TGTGCCAGCAGCTTAGGTACCGGTAACTATGGCTACACCTTC. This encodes CASSLGTGNYGYTF.

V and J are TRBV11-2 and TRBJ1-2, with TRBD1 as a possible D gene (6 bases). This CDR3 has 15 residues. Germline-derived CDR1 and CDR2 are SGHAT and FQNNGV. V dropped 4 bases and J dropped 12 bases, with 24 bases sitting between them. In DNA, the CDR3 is TGTGCCAGCAGCTCCCCGCCGCCAGGGGCTTTCGGCCACACCTTC. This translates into CASSSPPPGAFGHTF.